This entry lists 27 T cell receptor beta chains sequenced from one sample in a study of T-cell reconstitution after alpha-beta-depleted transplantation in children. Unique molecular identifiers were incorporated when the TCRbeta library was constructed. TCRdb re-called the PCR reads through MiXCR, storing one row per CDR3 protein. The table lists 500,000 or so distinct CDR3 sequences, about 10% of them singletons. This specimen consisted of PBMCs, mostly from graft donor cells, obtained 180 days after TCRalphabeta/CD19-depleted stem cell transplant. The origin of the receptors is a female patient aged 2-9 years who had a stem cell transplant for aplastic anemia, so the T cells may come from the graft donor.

In DNA form, the CDR3 reads TGCAGTGCTAGAGATCCCCTACTAGCAACTCACTACAATGAGCAGTTCTTC. It encodes CSARDPLLATHYNEQFF. The chain employs TRBV20-1 and TRBJ2-1, with D tentatively TRBD2 (6 bases). The CDR3 covers 17 residues. Deletions cut 0 bases from V and 3 bases from J, with 18 bases between. Per germline, CDR1 DFQATT and CDR2 SNEGSKA (reference sequence).

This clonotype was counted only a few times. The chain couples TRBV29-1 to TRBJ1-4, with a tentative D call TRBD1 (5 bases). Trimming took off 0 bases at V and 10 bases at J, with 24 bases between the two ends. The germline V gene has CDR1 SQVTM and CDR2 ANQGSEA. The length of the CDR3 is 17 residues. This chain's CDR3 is CSVEDRTPISTAGKLFF. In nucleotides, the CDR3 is TGCAGCGTTGAAGATAGAACGCCGATCTCGACAGCGGGAAAACTGTTTTTT.

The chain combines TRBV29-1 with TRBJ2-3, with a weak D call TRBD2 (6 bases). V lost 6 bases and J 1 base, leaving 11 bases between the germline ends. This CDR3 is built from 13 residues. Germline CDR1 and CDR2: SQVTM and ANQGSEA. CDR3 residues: CSVNGEGTDTQYF. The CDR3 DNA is TGCAGCGTGAACGGGGAGGGCACAGATACGCAGTATTTT.

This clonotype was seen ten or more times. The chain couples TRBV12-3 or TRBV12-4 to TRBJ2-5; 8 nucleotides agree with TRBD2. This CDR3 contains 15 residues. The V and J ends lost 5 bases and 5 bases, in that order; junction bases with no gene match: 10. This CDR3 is CASSLSGISSETQYF. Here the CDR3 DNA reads TGTGCCAGCAGTCTTAGCGGGATTAGCTCGGAGACCCAGTACTTC.

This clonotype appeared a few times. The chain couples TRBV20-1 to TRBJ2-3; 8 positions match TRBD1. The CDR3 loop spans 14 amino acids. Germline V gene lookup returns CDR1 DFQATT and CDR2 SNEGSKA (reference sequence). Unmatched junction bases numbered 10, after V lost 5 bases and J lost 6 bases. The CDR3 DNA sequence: TGCAGTGCTCGCGGCACAGGGGGTCCCGATACGCAGTATTTT. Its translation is CSARGTGGPDTQYF.

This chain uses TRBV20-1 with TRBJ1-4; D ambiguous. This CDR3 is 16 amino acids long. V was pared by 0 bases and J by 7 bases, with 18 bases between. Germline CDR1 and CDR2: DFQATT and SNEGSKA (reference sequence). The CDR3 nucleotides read TGCAGTGCTAGAGATCAACGTAGGGAGGGCGTTGAAAAACTGTTTTTT. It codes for CSARDQRREGVEKLFF.

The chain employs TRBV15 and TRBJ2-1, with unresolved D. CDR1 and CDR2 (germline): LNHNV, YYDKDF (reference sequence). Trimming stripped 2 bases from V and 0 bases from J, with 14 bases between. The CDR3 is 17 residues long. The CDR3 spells CATSRLGGRSSYNEQFF. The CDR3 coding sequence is TGTGCCACCAGCAGACTCGGTGGGCGGAGCTCCTACAATGAGCAGTTCTTC.

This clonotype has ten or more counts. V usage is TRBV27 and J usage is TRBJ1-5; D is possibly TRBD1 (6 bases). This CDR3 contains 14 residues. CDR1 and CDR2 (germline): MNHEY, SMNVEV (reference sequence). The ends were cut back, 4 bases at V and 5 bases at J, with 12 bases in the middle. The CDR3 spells CASSSTGFDQPQHF. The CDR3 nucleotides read TGTGCCAGCAGTTCAACAGGGTTCGATCAGCCCCAGCATTTT.

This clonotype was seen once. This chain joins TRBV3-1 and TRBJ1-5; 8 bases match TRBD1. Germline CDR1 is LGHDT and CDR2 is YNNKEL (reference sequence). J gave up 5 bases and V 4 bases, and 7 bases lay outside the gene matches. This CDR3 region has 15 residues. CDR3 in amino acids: CASSRSGQGHQPQHF. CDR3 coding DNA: TGTGCCAGCAGCCGCAGCGGACAGGGACATCAGCCCCAGCATTTT.

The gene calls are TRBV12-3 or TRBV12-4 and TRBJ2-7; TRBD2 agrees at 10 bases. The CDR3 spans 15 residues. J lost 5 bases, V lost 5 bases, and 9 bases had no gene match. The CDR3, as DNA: TGTGCCAGCAGTCAACCTAGCGGGAGAGGCAACGAGCAGTACTTC. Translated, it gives CASSQPSGRGNEQYF.

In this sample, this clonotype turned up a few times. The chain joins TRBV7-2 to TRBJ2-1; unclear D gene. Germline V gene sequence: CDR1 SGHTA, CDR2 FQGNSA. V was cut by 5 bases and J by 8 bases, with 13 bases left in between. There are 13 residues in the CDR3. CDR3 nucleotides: TGTGCCAGCAGCGGAACGGGTTTCCATGAGCAGTTCTTC. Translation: CASSGTGFHEQFF.

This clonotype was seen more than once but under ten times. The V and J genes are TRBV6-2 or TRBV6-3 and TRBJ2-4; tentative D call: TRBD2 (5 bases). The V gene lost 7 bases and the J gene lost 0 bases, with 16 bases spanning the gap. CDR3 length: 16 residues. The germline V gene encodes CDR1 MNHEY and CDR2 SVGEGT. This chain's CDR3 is CASTLSGYLAKNIQYF. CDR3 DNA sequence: TGTGCCAGCACCCTGAGCGGCTACCTAGCCAAAAACATTCAGTACTTC.

The CDR3, as DNA: TGTGCCAGCAGCGTAAGGGCGGCTAACACTGAAGCTTTCTTT. It yields the protein CASSVRAANTEAFF. The J gene is TRBJ1-1, the V gene TRBV9; D is uncertain. This CDR3 comprises 14 residues. Trimming cost V 1 base and J 2 bases, with 9 bases left between them. The V gene's germline CDR1 is SGDLS and CDR2 YYNGEE.

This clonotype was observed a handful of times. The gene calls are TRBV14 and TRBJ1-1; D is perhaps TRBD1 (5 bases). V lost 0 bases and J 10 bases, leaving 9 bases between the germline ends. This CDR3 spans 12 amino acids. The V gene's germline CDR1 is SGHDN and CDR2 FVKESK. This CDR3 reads CASSQEARGAFF. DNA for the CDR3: TGTGCCAGCAGCCAAGAGGCGAGGGGAGCTTTCTTT.

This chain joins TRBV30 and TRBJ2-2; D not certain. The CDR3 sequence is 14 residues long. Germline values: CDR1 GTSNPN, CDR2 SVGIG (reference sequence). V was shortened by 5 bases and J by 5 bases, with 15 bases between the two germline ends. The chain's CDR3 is CAWGPSWMTGELFF. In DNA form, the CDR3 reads TGTGCCTGGGGCCCCTCGTGGATGACCGGGGAGCTGTTTTTT.

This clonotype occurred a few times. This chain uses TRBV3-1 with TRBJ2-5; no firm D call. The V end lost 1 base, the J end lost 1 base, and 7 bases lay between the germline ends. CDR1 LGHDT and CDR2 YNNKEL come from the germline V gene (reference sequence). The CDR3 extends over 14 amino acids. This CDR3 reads CASSQGASQETQYF. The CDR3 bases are TGTGCCAGCAGCCAAGGAGCCAGCCAAGAGACCCAGTACTTC.

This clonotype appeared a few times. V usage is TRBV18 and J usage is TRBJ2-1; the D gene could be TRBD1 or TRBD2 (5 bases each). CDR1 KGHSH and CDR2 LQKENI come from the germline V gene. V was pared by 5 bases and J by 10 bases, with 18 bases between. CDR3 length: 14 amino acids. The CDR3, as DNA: TGTGCCAGCTCATCCCGGGACCCGAGGTGGGAGCAGTTCTTC. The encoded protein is CASSSRDPRWEQFF.

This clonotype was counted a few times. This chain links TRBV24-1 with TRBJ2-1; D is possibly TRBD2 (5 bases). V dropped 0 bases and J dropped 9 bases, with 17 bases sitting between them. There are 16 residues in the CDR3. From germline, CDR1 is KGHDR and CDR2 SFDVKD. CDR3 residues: CATSDLRFERPGEQFF. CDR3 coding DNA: TGTGCCACCAGTGATTTGAGATTCGAGCGGCCAGGTGAGCAGTTCTTC.

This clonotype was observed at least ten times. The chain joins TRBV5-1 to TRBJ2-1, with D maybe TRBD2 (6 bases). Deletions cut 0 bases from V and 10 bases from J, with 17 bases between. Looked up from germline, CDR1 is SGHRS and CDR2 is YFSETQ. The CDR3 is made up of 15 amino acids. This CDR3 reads CASSLVRVADEEQFF. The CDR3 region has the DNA TGCGCCAGCAGCTTGGTGCGGGTAGCGGATGAGGAGCAGTTCTTC.

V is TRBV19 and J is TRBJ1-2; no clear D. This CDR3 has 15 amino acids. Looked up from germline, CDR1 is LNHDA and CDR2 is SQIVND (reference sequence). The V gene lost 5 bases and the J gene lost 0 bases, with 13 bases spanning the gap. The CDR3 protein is CASSPGVGPNYGYTF. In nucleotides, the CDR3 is TGTGCCAGTAGTCCGGGAGTTGGGCCTAACTATGGCTACACCTTC. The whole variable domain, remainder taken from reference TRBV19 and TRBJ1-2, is DGGITQSPKYLFRKEGQNVTLSCEQNLNHDAMYWYRQDPGQGLRLIYYSQIVNDFQKGDIAEGYSVSREKKESFPLTVTSAQKNPTAFYLCASSPGVGPNYGYTFGSGTRLTVV.

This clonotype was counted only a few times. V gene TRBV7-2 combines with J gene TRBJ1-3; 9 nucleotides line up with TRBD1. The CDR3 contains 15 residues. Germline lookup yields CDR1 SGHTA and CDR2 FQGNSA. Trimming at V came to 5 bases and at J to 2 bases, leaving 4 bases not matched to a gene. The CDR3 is CASSPWTGAGNTIYF. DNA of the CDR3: TGTGCCAGCAGCCCTTGGACAGGGGCTGGAAACACCATATATTTT.

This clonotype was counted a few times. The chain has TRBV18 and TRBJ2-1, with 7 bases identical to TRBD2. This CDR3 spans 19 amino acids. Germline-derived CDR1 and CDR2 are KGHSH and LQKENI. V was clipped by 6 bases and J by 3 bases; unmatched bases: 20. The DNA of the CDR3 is TGTGCCAGCTCCTCGAGGGAGGACGCTGGGGGGGGAAACTACAATGAGCAGTTCTTC. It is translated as CASSSREDAGGGNYNEQFF.

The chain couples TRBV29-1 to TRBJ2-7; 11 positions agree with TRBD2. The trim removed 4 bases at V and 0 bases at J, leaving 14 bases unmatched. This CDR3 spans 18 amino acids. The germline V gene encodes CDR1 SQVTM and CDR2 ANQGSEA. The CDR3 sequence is CSVGGVAGGPGHSYEQYF. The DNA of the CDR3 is TGCAGCGTTGGAGGGGTAGCGGGAGGGCCAGGCCACTCCTACGAGCAGTACTTC.

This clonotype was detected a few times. The CDR3 reads CASSPRGDSWRFF. CDR3 DNA sequence: TGTGCCAGCAGTCCCCGAGGAGATAGCTGGCGGTTCTTC. The V gene is TRBV7-9, the J gene TRBJ2-1; no clear D. CDR3 length: 13 amino acids. V shed 6 bases and J shed 15 bases, with 21 bases lying between them. The germline V gene has CDR1 SEHNR and CDR2 FQNEAQ (reference sequence).

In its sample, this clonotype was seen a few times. This CDR3 is CASSWGLAGGPIREQFF. CDR3 DNA sequence: TGTGCCAGCAGCTGGGGACTAGCGGGAGGGCCTATCCGTGAGCAGTTCTTC. The chain joins TRBV6-2 or TRBV6-3 to TRBJ2-1, with 16 bases that match TRBD2. Per germline, CDR1 MNHEY and CDR2 SVGEGT. V dropped 6 bases and J dropped 9; count of bases not matched to a gene: 11. The CDR3 is 17 residues long.

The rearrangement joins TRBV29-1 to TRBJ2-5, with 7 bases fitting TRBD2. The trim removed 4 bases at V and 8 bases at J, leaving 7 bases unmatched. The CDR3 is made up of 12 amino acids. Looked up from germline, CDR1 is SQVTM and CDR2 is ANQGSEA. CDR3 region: CSVVWTRGTQYF. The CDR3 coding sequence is TGCAGCGTTGTGTGGACTAGGGGTACCCAGTACTTC.

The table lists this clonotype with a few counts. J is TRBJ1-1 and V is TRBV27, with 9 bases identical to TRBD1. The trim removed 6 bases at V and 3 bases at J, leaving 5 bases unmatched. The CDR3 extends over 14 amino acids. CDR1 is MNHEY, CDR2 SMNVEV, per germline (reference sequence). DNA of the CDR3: TGTGCCAGCAGGGTGACAGGGGGATACACTGAAGCTTTCTTT. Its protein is CASRVTGGYTEAFF.